Listed here is a single TCR beta chain. This clone's antigen is unknown. Libraries were built with the immunoSEQ multiplex PCR assay. A mixture of 60 forward primers for TCR Vbeta segments and 13 reverse primers for TCR Jbeta segments was used in the multiplex PCR. The CDR3 region of rearranged TCR beta genes was amplified from genomic DNA by a multiplex PCR assay. On the Illumina HiSeq System, the amplified TCR beta libraries were sequenced as 87-base-pair reads. The paper's processing steps were these. A later analysis tallied 75 million to 95 million unique TCR beta chains across the 666 repertoires, and approximately 11 million of those chains were shared by two or more donors. A nearest-neighbor algorithm error-corrected the raw reads and collapsed the reads into unique sequences, merging closely related sequences to remove PCR and sequencing errors. To assign V, D and J gene segments, CDR3 sequences were aligned to IMGT reference sequences. For a sequence to be retained, a match of at least six nucleotides was required to both a V gene segment and a J gene segment. Rearrangements were called productive when the CDR3 lacked stop codons and stayed in frame with V and J; all others were non-productive. Following IMGT convention, CDR3 was defined as the stretch from the second conserved V-encoded cysteine up to the conserved J-encoded phenylalanine. Sequences without an unambiguous match to a single V gene segment were excluded from the earlier analysis of 587 of the donors. An earlier analysis of a few hundred of the donors called V segments functional above 56.7% productive rearrangements and segregating when the between-donor standard deviation exceeded 5%. A statistical classification framework was built for diagnosing cytomegalovirus status from the catalog of TCR beta chain sequences. V and J gene assignment, in a later analysis, came from comparing TCR nucleotide sequences with IMGT/GENE-DB human TR gene sequences. In a later analysis, CDR3 sequences and most-parsimonious VDJ recombination scenarios were assigned using the TCRdist pipeline. In a later analysis, each TCR beta chain was defined by its CDR3 amino acid sequence together with its V-gene family, and reads lacking a unique V-gene family were excluded. In a later analysis, around 650 highly shared, low-generation-probability nucleotide sequences were removed to address suspected cross-contamination and a sequencing artifact. In a later analysis, a clonal expansion index was calculated for each public chain from normalized within-repertoire ranks of inferred template counts. A later analysis computed generation probabilities with a VDJ recombination model fitted to out-of-frame rearrangements, and checked the results against IGoR. In a later analysis, TCR-TCR, TCR-HLA and TCR-CMV co-occurrence was scored with hypergeometric tests, and a repertoire-size bias correction was applied to TCR pairs. In a later analysis, false discovery rates were estimated by permuting HLA or CMV assignments 20 times. A later analysis grouped co-occurring TCRs with DBSCAN, adding TCRdist sequence similarity when clustering within HLA-allele-positive subsets. Repertoires with fewer than 30,000 or more than 120,000 public chains were left out of co-occurrence clustering, as were five repertoires with anomalous nucleotide sharing. Drawn from immuneACCESS, this table holds only the in-frame rearrangements with V and J called that TCRdb kept. Clones are partly lost; checked studies trace under half to an unresolved V gene and leave the rest unexplained. D and trimming come from the DNA, and the V and J calls and clone size come from that table. The table held for this sample gives 130,000 to 150,000 clones. The ten largest clones take up 0.8% to 1% of the sample.

The germline V gene (reference sequence) specifies MNHEY as CDR1 and SMNVEV as CDR2. From cysteine to phenylalanine, the CDR3 is 14 amino acids long. Here the CDR3 DNA is all that survives: 42 bases in frame from base 1. The V end loses 4 bases and the J end loses 3 bases, and a stretch of 7 bases separates them. The sample originates from a study of cytomegalovirus exposure and HLA in healthy donors (dated by TCRdb to 2017 to 2019). Turning to the overall study: In an earlier analysis of roughly 500 of the donors, around 300 Gb of sequence data and some 100 million unique TCR beta sequences from about 179 million T cells were reported. An early release that covered fewer than 800 HLA-typed donors contained approximately 300 gigabases of sequencing data and about 93 million unique TCR sequences. The genetic ancestry cluster associated with self-reported Caucasian donors included 81% of the roughly 410 genotyped donors. The study was designed to test whether signatures of past pathogen exposure could be identified by cataloging public T cell receptors. The T cell repertoires of roughly 660 subjects were profiled by immunosequencing and related to cytomegalovirus serostatus. Along with the approximately 620-subject first cohort, a separate validation cohort of some 130 different subjects was used. To predict cytomegalovirus infection status, the study combined high-throughput TCR immunosequencing, statistical association of individual TCRs with disease status, and machine learning. A later analysis re-examined previously published TCR beta repertoires from 600 to 700 donors and added high-resolution HLA genotyping to investigate patterns of TCR occurrence. Rather than using new phenotypic data, the later analysis identified candidate immune exposures from TCR beta sequences and from how often those sequences occurred across donors. To decide whether each TCR beta V gene segment behaved as functional or pseudogenic, an earlier analysis of 587 of the donors relied on high-throughput TCR beta sequencing. Alongside the repertoire data, information on donor age, sex, ethnicity and CMV serostatus was compiled. Genome-wide SNP genotypes for about 60% of the 666 donors were used in a later genetic analysis, which treated that subset as a discovery cohort. Every repertoire in the discovery cohort had been generated on one and the same sequencing platform. HLA typing included class I and class II loci at four-digit resolution. Typing coverage differed by locus: A, B, C, DRB1 and DQB1 were typed in roughly 629-630 donors, DQA1 in about 560, DPA1 in 600 to 610, and DPB1 in around 440. Roughly 5 DR-DQ haplotypes were handled as single units for association and clustering because linkage in the cohort was strong. Among around 400 genotyped donors of the cohort, an average of approximately 240,000 unique TCR beta nucleotide sequences was sequenced per donor, of which 15% to 20% were non-productive.

The cohort was made up of 666 healthy bone marrow donors. Cohort members were all nominally healthy when sampled, although unrecorded immune exposures were likely present. The donor tested CMV seronegative and was one of the 352 seronegative cohort members. Every donor gave a peripheral blood sample, and the peripheral blood mononuclear cells from that sample were used for TCR beta sequencing. Genomic DNA was extracted from the blood cell samples with the Qiagen DNeasy Blood Extraction Kit. The investigation overall reported the following: A few of the identified cytomegalovirus-associated TCR beta chains were confirmed in vitro to be specific for cytomegalovirus antigens. Several of the top co-occurrence clusters appeared to be linked to parvovirus B19, influenza, CMV and Epstein-Barr virus, according to a later analysis. Roughly uniform sequencing depth across donors was assumed in presence/absence analyses, although this assumption may not hold. V-gene and J-gene trimming of TCR beta chains was associated with a missense DCLRE1C variant in a later genetic analysis, and the association was replicated in an independent cohort. In a later analysis, more than 15,000 TCR beta sequences were associated with specific HLA alleles at a false discovery rate of 0.05. When HLA alleles, especially DR and DQ, strongly co-occurred, attributing TCR associations to individual alleles was difficult. It was suggested by the authors that the approach could potentially be generalized to other disease states and immunological phenotypes. In both the original and validation cohorts, the classifier was reported to diagnose cytomegalovirus status with high specificity and sensitivity. Only TCR beta chains were sequenced in this cohort, and the absence of alpha or paired-chain data limited detectable features. A further reported finding was that TCR beta sequences accurately predicted the HLA-A and HLA-B alleles for most subjects in the first cohort. Because the 87-base-pair reads could not distinguish some IMGT-functional V segments, including TRBV6-2 and TRBV6-3, those segments were excluded. The sequencing pipeline was judged likely to have produced a cluster of highly shared sequence variants as a technical artifact. The only immune exposure information available for the cohort was CMV serostatus. In a later genetic analysis, fewer N-insertions in productive TCRs were reported among donors in an Asian-associated ancestry cluster than the roughly 640-donor mean. In the study, approximately 160 TCR beta chains were listed as associated with cytomegalovirus. Most TCR sequences were seen in very few donors, while some public TCRs were found in many individuals. Linkage disequilibrium might explain the correlated functional status among segregating V segments, but an unknown experimental factor could not be excluded. In a later analysis, the rate of TCR association differed among HLA loci, with DRB1 alleles having the most associated TCRs and HLA-C alleles having the fewest. Broadly in line with IMGT annotations, most TCR beta V segments showed up in productive rearrangements about 87% or about 30% of the time in an earlier analysis of approximately 600 of the donors. In a later analysis, most CMV-associated TCR beta chains were found to appear HLA-restricted, with HLA associations seemingly driven largely by CMV exposure. Compared with equally common non-associated chains, HLA-associated TCR beta chains in a later analysis were more clonally expanded and had lower generation probabilities. The earlier analysis of about 600 of the donors excluded approximately 15 rarely observed V segments, including chromosome 9 orphons, because counts were too low. Because HLA typing was missing for some donors at each locus, association tests included only the typed subset.

The chain is encoded by TRBV27 joined to TRBJ2-6; the D segment cannot be called with confidence. The sample taken for sequencing was PBMCs. The receptor's source is a male donor in good health and CMV-seronegative. CDR3 region: CASSSRFGANVLTF. The nucleotides are TGTGCCAGCAGTTCCCGTTTTGGGGCCAACGTCCTGACTTTC.